This T cell receptor (beta chain) was recovered during a study of monozygotic twins with inflammatory bowel disease. TCRdb re-called the 5' RACE reads and gives one entry per CDR3 protein, without DNA. Its clone listing holds about 450,000 distinct CDR3 sequences. Blood samples of roughly 2.5 ml were drawn from every donor. The authors isolated total RNA from whole blood without sorting T cells. A remark on this clonotype: Its antigen remains unidentified.

Per the germline V gene, CDR1 is MDHEN and CDR2 is SYDVKM. CDR3 length: 14 amino acids. General study findings and limits: Using the inverse Simpson index, IBD patients had lower TCRbeta diversity than healthy co-twins. IBD patients shared fewer clonotypes with other individuals than healthy twins, especially patients with disease activity signs.

The sample comprised blood. This chain uses TRBV28 with TRBJ2-3; TCRdb names TRBD2, which stays unverified in the absence of DNA. The TCR was taken from a human donor with ulcerative colitis or Crohn's disease, or a healthy co-twin of an affected twin (not recorded which). CDR3: CASRISGGGNTQYF.